These 31 T cell receptor beta chains came from one sample sequenced in a study of T cell changes during pregnancy in multiple sclerosis. Repertoires were generated with immunoSEQ multiplex PCR, while TCRdb's copy carries only in-frame clones and drops some. The data hold 75,000 to 95,000 clones, with approximately 90% observed a single time. Sequenced here: peripheral blood, sampled in the first trimester of pregnancy. These receptors were collected from a female donor in good health, enrolled as a control in a pregnancy study.

The chain recombines TRBV5-1 with TRBJ1-2; weak D call: TRBD1 (5 bases). The CDR3 is made up of 13 amino acids. The germline V gene has CDR1 SGHRS and CDR2 YFSETQ. V was cut by 4 bases and J by 5 bases, with 12 bases left in between. The CDR3 sequence is CASSPGGGYGYTF. In nucleotides, the CDR3 is TGCGCCAGCAGCCCCGGGGGGGGGTATGGCTACACCTTC. Using reference TRBV5-1 and TRBJ1-2 for the parts outside the CDR3, the full variable domain is KAGVTQTPRYLIKTRGQQVTLSCSPISGHRSVSWYQQTPGQGLQFLFEYFSETQRNKGNFPGRFSGRQFSNSRSEMNVSTLELGDSALYLCASSPGGGYGYTFGSGTRLTVV.

The chain uses TRBV9 and TRBJ1-1; TRBD1 matches at 9 bases. The CDR3 spans 14 residues. CDR1 and CDR2 from the germline V gene are SGDLS and YYNGEE. Unmatched junction bases numbered 2, after V lost 3 bases and J lost 2 bases. The CDR3 protein is CASSAQGANTEAFF. The CDR3 DNA reads as TGTGCCAGCAGCGCACAGGGGGCAAACACTGAAGCTTTCTTT.

The V call is TRBV20-1, the J call TRBJ1-1; D is undetermined. Germline V gives CDR1 DFQATT, CDR2 SNEGSKA (reference sequence). CDR3 length equals 8 residues. The V and J ends lost 8 bases and 6 bases respectively, with 4 bases between them. The CDR3 region is CSTPEAFF. The CDR3 bases are TGCAGTACTCCTGAAGCTTTCTTT.

A single count supports this clone. In DNA, the CDR3 is TGTGCCAGCAGCTTATTAGCTGATACGCAGTATTTT. It yields the protein CASSLLADTQYF. The chain joins TRBV7-2 to TRBJ2-3; unclear D gene. Looked up from germline, CDR1 is SGHTA and CDR2 is FQGNSA. The V end was cut by 2 bases, the J end by 6 bases, with 6 bases between. This CDR3 region has 12 residues.

This clone was seen once. The chain carries TRBV27 and TRBJ2-3, with D possibly TRBD1 on 6 matching bases. Per germline, CDR1 MNHEY and CDR2 SMNVEV (reference sequence). This CDR3 comprises 14 residues. Between the trimmed V and J ends, which lost 0 bases and 5 bases, there was a span of 9 bases. In DNA, the CDR3 is TGTGCCAGCAGTTTATCGAGGGGGTTAGATACGCAGTATTTT. This sequence encodes CASSLSRGLDTQYF.

The rearrangement links TRBV7-2 to TRBJ1-1; no clear D. V lost 1 base and J lost 7, with 13 bases in between. In germline, CDR1 is SGHTA, CDR2 FQGNSA. The CDR3 loop spans 14 amino acids. The CDR3 nucleotides read TGTGCCAGCAGCTTAGAACCGAACAGCGGTGAAGCTTTCTTT. Its translation: CASSLEPNSGEAFF.

The rearrangement links TRBV10-3 to TRBJ1-1; D is unclear. The CDR3 has 13 amino acids. V gave up 4 bases and J gave up 1 base, with 7 bases separating them. Germline V gene lookup returns CDR1 ENHRY and CDR2 SYGVKD. Here the CDR3 reads CAISGRGNTEAFF. Written as DNA, the CDR3 is TGTGCCATCAGTGGGAGAGGGAACACTGAAGCTTTCTTT.

The rearrangement uses TRBV28 and TRBJ1-6; 7 bases line up with TRBD1. CDR1 and CDR2 from the germline V gene are MDHEN and SYDVKM. After removal of 5 bases from V and 6 bases from J, the junction contained 10 bases not matched to a gene. The CDR3 totals 16 residues. The CDR3 nucleotides read TGTGCCAGCAGTCACAGGGGCGCCAGCCCTAATTCACCCCTCCACTTT. Translation gives CASSHRGASPNSPLHF.

V is TRBV29-1 and J is TRBJ1-2, with a weak D call TRBD1 (6 bases). The CDR3 runs to 16 residues. V lost 6 bases and J lost 3, with 23 bases in between. The germline gives CDR1 SQVTM, CDR2 ANQGSEA. The CDR3 is CSVPHHTGTAHYGYTF. The CDR3 nucleotides are TGCAGCGTCCCGCACCATACAGGGACCGCTCACTATGGCTACACCTTC. Full variable domain (rest looked up from reference TRBV29-1 and TRBJ1-2): SAVISQKPSRDICQRGTSLTIQCQVDSQVTMMFWYRQQPGQSLTLIATANQGSEATYESGFVIDKFPISRPNLTFSTLTVSNMSPEDSSIYLCSVPHHTGTAHYGYTFGSGTRLTVV.

V and J are TRBV7-2 and TRBJ1-5; TRBD1 is a possible D gene (6 bases). The V gene lost 1 base and the J gene lost 4 bases, with 20 bases spanning the gap. This CDR3 comprises 18 residues. Per germline, CDR1 SGHTA and CDR2 FQGNSA. CDR3 sequence (DNA): TGTGCCAGCAGCTTAGTGGGTGGGACACTCACCCTTAATCAGCCCCAGCATTTT. Translation gives CASSLVGGTLTLNQPQHF.

The chain joins TRBV6-5 to TRBJ2-7; TRBD1 aligns across 10 bases. Germline V gene sequence: CDR1 MNHEY, CDR2 SVGAGI. The CDR3 is made up of 15 amino acids. Unmatched junction bases numbered 2, after V lost 0 bases and J lost 3 bases. The CDR3: CASSYSGDRGYEQYF. CDR3 in DNA: TGTGCCAGCAGTTACTCTGGGGACAGGGGCTACGAGCAGTACTTC.

This rearrangement joins TRBV6-5 to TRBJ1-5; D might be TRBD1 (5 bases). The CDR3 is 13 amino acids. Germline CDR1 MNHEY, CDR2 SVGAGI. Trimming took off 2 bases at V and 6 bases at J, with 8 bases between the two ends. DNA of the CDR3: TGTGCCAGCAGTTACGGGGGAGGTCAGCCCCAGCATTTT. It encodes CASSYGGGQPQHF.

Written as DNA, the CDR3 is TGTGCCAGCAGCCCCGGACTAGGGCGACGTCGAGCCCAGTACTTC. It specifies CASSPGLGRRRAQYF. The genes are TRBV7-2 and TRBJ2-5, with TRBD2 identical over 7 bases. CDR3 length equals 15 residues. The germline CDR1 and CDR2 sequences are SGHTA and FQGNSA. The ends lost 5 bases at V and 9 bases at J; junction bases unmatched: 15.

The chain has TRBV5-1 and TRBJ2-7, with 9 bases fitting TRBD1. The CDR3 extends over 14 amino acids. V lost 4 bases, J lost 4 bases, and 6 bases stayed unmatched. Germline V CDR1 and CDR2: SGHRS, YFSETQ. CDR3 loop: CASSPGQGLYEQYF. Here the CDR3 DNA reads TGCGCCAGCAGCCCGGGACAGGGTCTTTACGAGCAGTACTTC. Based on the CDR3 plus reference TRBV5-1 and TRBJ2-7, the full variable domain is KAGVTQTPRYLIKTRGQQVTLSCSPISGHRSVSWYQQTPGQGLQFLFEYFSETQRNKGNFPGRFSGRQFSNSRSEMNVSTLELGDSALYLCASSPGQGLYEQYFGPGTRLTVT.

This sequence joins TRBV7-2 and TRBJ1-3, with 8 bases identical to TRBD1. Germline V gives CDR1 SGHTA, CDR2 FQGNSA. V lost 3 bases and J lost 3; bases outside the gene matches: 1. The CDR3 covers 14 residues. CDR3 sequence reads: CASSFGQGGNTIYF. CDR3 coding DNA: TGTGCCAGCAGCTTTGGACAGGGTGGAAACACCATATATTTT.

This rearrangement joins TRBV6-6 to TRBJ2-7; TRBD1 agrees at 8 bases. Germline values: CDR1 MNHNY, CDR2 SVGAGI (reference sequence). The CDR3 runs to 15 residues. V shed 7 bases, J shed 2 bases, and the junction held 10 bases outside the gene matches. CDR3 residues: CASTSSSTGAYEQYF. CDR3 sequence (DNA): TGTGCCAGCACCAGCTCGTCGACAGGGGCCTACGAGCAGTACTTC.

The V and J genes are TRBV2 and TRBJ2-3; D may be TRBD2 (5 bases). The CDR3 length is 16 residues. Trimming removed 2 bases at V and 6 bases at J, with 18 bases between. Germline V gene data show CDR1 as SNHLY and CDR2 as FYNNEI. CDR3 in amino acids: CASSERSWQTGDTQYF. The CDR3 DNA sequence: TGTGCCAGCAGTGAAAGGTCTTGGCAAACGGGGGATACGCAGTATTTT. Using reference TRBV2 and TRBJ2-3 for the parts outside the CDR3, the full variable domain is EPEVTQTPSHQVTQMGQEVILRCVPISNHLYFYWYRQILGQKVEFLVSFYNNEISEKSEIFDDQFSVERPDGSNFTLKIRSTKLEDSAMYFCASSERSWQTGDTQYFGPGTRLTVL.

The CDR3 DNA reads TGTGCCAGCAGACCGACAGGGACCTCCTACAATGAGCAGTTCTTC. It is translated as CASRPTGTSYNEQFF. This chain links TRBV6-5 with TRBJ2-1, with TRBD1 matching 7 bases. After removal of 6 bases from V and 0 bases from J, the junction contained 5 bases not matched to a gene. The CDR3 sequence is 15 residues long. Germline V gene lookup returns CDR1 MNHEY and CDR2 SVGAGI.

V and J are TRBV7-9 and TRBJ2-2; 9 nucleotides agree with TRBD1. CDR1 and CDR2 (germline): SEHNR, FQNEAQ (reference sequence). This CDR3 comprises 16 residues. Germline trimming cut 6 bases from V and 11 bases from J; bases unmatched to any gene: 16. CDR3 in amino acids: CASRAGTGQEGRELFF. CDR3 DNA sequence: TGTGCCAGCAGGGCCGGGACAGGGCAGGAGGGACGAGAGCTGTTTTTT.

The genes are TRBV10-3 and TRBJ2-6; D unclear. The CDR3 spans 14 residues. The germline V gene has CDR1 ENHRY and CDR2 SYGVKD. V lost 3 bases and J lost 1, with 4 bases in between. The CDR3 loop is CAISDQSGANVLTF. The CDR3 bases are TGTGCCATCAGTGATCAGTCTGGGGCCAACGTCCTGACTTTC.

The chain links TRBV27 to TRBJ1-1, with a possible D match to TRBD1 (6 bases). V was trimmed by 2 bases and J by 5 bases, leaving 15 bases between them. The CDR3 has 15 amino acids. CDR1 is MNHEY, CDR2 SMNVEV, per germline (reference sequence). The CDR3 protein is CASSLGAGADTEAFF. The DNA of the CDR3 is TGTGCCAGCAGTTTAGGAGCAGGGGCGGATACTGAAGCTTTCTTT.

This rearrangement joins TRBV29-1 to TRBJ2-3; perhaps TRBD1 as D (6 bases). CDR1 and CDR2 (germline): SQVTM, ANQGSEA. The CDR3 has 15 residues. Between the trimmed V and J ends, which lost 7 bases and 0 bases, there was a span of 17 bases. CDR3 sequence reads: CSALGASGSTDTQYF. The CDR3 DNA follows: TGCAGCGCCCTGGGGGCATCAGGGAGCACAGATACGCAGTATTTT.

The chain links TRBV7-2 to TRBJ1-2; TRBD1 matches at 8 bases. Germline V gene sequence: CDR1 SGHTA, CDR2 FQGNSA. V shed 4 bases and J 4 bases; nucleotides not matched to a gene: 8. This CDR3 is built from 15 residues. CDR3 protein: CASSSPTGGVYGYTF. The CDR3 DNA follows: TGTGCCAGCAGCTCCCCTACAGGGGGGGTCTATGGCTACACCTTC. Looking up the rest from reference TRBV7-2 and TRBJ1-2 gives the full variable domain: GAGVSQSPSNKVTEKGKDVELRCDPISGHTALYWYRQSLGQGLEFLIYFQGNSAPDKSGLPSDRFSAERTGGSVSTLTIQRTQQEDSAVYLCASSSPTGGVYGYTFGSGTRLTVV.

This chain links TRBV5-6 with TRBJ2-1, with TRBD2 matching 7 bases. The CDR3 extends over 12 amino acids. Trimming removed 2 bases from V and 10 bases from J; junction bases left unmatched: 3. Per the germline V gene, CDR1 is SGHDT and CDR2 is YYEEEE. The CDR3, as DNA: TGTGCCAGCAGCTTCGGGGGGAGGGAGCAGTTCTTC. This gives the protein CASSFGGREQFF.

The chain uses TRBV5-8 and TRBJ2-2, with a tentative D call TRBD2 (6 bases). This CDR3 has 12 amino acids. V was clipped by 4 bases and J by 7 bases, with 8 bases between them. The germline gives CDR1 SGHTS, CDR2 YDEGEE. CDR3 residues: CASSAGFGELFF. For the CDR3, the DNA is TGTGCCAGCAGCGCGGGGTTCGGGGAGCTGTTTTTT. The complete variable domain, with remaining parts taken from reference TRBV5-8 and TRBJ2-2, reads EAGVTQSPTHLIKTRGQQATLRCSPISGHTSVYWYQQALGLGLQFLLWYDEGEERNRGNFPPRFSGRQFPNYSSELNVNALELEDSALYLCASSAGFGELFFGEGSRLTVL.

V is TRBV19 and J is TRBJ1-4, with no clear D. The CDR3 is made up of 13 amino acids. Germline assignment: CDR1 LNHDA and CDR2 SQIVND (reference sequence). The ends were cut back, 4 bases at V and 3 bases at J, with 6 bases in the middle. As DNA, the CDR3 is TGTGCCAGTAGTAGCGAAGCTAATGAAAAACTGTTTTTT. Protein: CASSSEANEKLFF.

V gene TRBV5-4 combines with J gene TRBJ1-1, with D possibly TRBD1 on 5 matching bases. V was trimmed by 4 bases and J by 3 bases, leaving 10 bases between them. CDR1 and CDR2 (germline): SGHNT, YYREEE (reference sequence). The CDR3 is 13 amino acids. CDR3 nucleotide sequence: TGTGCCAGCAGCCCGGGGGGGTACACTGAAGCTTTCTTT. Protein: CASSPGGYTEAFF. The variable domain in full, with the rest retrieved from reference TRBV5-4 and TRBJ1-1, is ETGVTQSPTHLIKTRGQQVTLRCSSQSGHNTVSWYQQALGQGPQFIFQYYREEENGRGNFPPRFSGLQFPNYSSELNVNALELDDSALYLCASSPGGYTEAFFGQGTRLTVV.

A remark on this clone: The junction and the germline gene differ at one end; a read error may be behind it. The V call is TRBV7-7, the J call TRBJ2-2; 12 positions match TRBD2. Germline CDR1 SSHAT, CDR2 FNYEAQ (reference sequence). This CDR3 contains 16 residues. DNA of the CDR3: TGTGCTAGCAGCCTCCGGACTAGCGGGGACACCGGGGAGCTGTTTTTT. It yields the protein CASSLRTSGDTGELFF. The variable domain in full, completed from reference TRBV7-7 and TRBJ2-2, reads GAGVSQSPRYKVTKRGQDVTLRCDPISSHATLYWYQQALGQGPEFLTYFNYEAQPDKSGLPSDRFSAERPEGSISTLTIQRTEQRDSAMYRCASSLRTSGDTGELFFGEGSRLTVL.

V gene TRBV5-6 combines with J gene TRBJ1-5; the D is unclear. V was trimmed by 2 bases and J by 0 bases, leaving 6 bases between them. Germline assignment: CDR1 SGHDT and CDR2 YYEEEE. The CDR3 has 14 residues. CDR3 nucleotide sequence: TGTGCCAGCAGCTTCGGGTATAGCAATCAGCCCCAGCATTTT. Residues: CASSFGYSNQPQHF.

The chain carries TRBV28 and TRBJ1-6; no definite D call. There are 17 residues in the CDR3. The V gene's germline CDR1 is MDHEN and CDR2 SYDVKM. Trimming cost V 4 bases and J 0 bases, with 13 bases left between them. Here the CDR3 DNA reads TGTGCCAGCAGTTCAAGGGAGTTAAGCTCCTATAATTCACCCCTCCACTTT. Translating gives CASSSRELSSYNSPLHF.

This chain links TRBV10-3 with TRBJ2-7; TRBD2 might be the D (5 bases). The CDR3 spans 16 residues. CDR1 ENHRY and CDR2 SYGVKD come from the germline V gene. The germline V and J ends were trimmed by 10 bases and 3 bases, with 25 bases remaining between them. CDR3 in DNA: TGTGCCACCGGATTTTCCTCGGGGTCCCGAGGCTACGAGCAGTACTTC. This codes for CATGFSSGSRGYEQYF.